The 19 T cell receptor beta chains below were found in one sample sequenced in a study of T-cell reconstitution after alpha-beta-depleted transplantation in children. The authors prepared the TCRbeta library with unique molecular identifiers. TCRdb ran MiXCR on the PCR reads and lists one entry per CDR3 protein. The sample lists about 640,000 distinct CDR3 sequences; over 15% were seen once. Sequencing was performed on PBMCs from the stem cell graft donor, taken from the stem cell graft. The receptors come from a human donor who donated a stem cell graft to a child with acute myeloid leukemia.

This clonotype has a handful of counts. This chain joins TRBV27 and TRBJ1-2; 8 nucleotides match TRBD1. This CDR3 comprises 12 residues. CDR1 is MNHEY and CDR2 is SMNVEV in the germline V gene (reference sequence). The V gene end was trimmed by 5 bases and the J gene end by 10 bases; junction bases not matched to a gene: 6. The DNA for the CDR3 is TGTGCCAGCAGTGGAAACAGGGGGATCTACACCTTC. This gives the protein CASSGNRGIYTF.

The gene calls are TRBV7-2 and TRBJ2-3; 10 positions agree with TRBD2. The V segment lost 1 base and the J segment 5 bases; nucleotides outside the gene matches: 3. The CDR3 length is 15 residues. Germline CDR1 SGHTA, CDR2 FQGNSA. The CDR3 loop reads CASSLVAGGLDTQYF. The CDR3 nucleotides are TGTGCCAGCAGCTTAGTAGCGGGGGGTTTAGATACGCAGTATTTT.

This clonotype was detected ten times or more. The chain has TRBV20-1 and TRBJ1-1; 7 nucleotides align to TRBD1. CDR1 DFQATT and CDR2 SNEGSKA come from the germline V gene (reference sequence). V was clipped by 0 bases and J by 11 bases; unmatched bases: 15. The CDR3 consists of 15 residues. CDR3 sequence reads: CSARDRTGAPAKAFF. In DNA, the CDR3 is TGCAGTGCTAGAGATCGCACAGGGGCGCCAGCGAAGGCTTTCTTT.

This clonotype was seen more than once but under ten times. The chain joins TRBV27 to TRBJ2-2, with 10 positions matching TRBD1. Germline V gene data show CDR1 as MNHEY and CDR2 as SMNVEV (reference sequence). The CDR3 length is 15 residues. V lost 5 bases and J lost 6; bases outside the gene matches: 6. CDR3 sequence reads: CASSPETGGPGELFF. Written as DNA, the CDR3 is TGTGCCAGCAGTCCTGAGACAGGGGGCCCCGGGGAGCTGTTTTTT.

This clonotype occurred a few times. The V and J genes are TRBV28 and TRBJ2-1, with 7 bases identical to TRBD2. V shed 2 bases and J 8 bases; nucleotides not matched to a gene: 3. Per the germline V gene, CDR1 is MDHEN and CDR2 is SYDVKM. CDR3 size: 13 residues. CDR3 nucleotide sequence: TGTGCCAGCAGTTTAGGGGGGGTCCATGAGCAGTTCTTC. This encodes CASSLGGVHEQFF.

The chain combines TRBV27 with TRBJ1-3, with D unresolved. Trimming stripped 5 bases from V and 2 bases from J, with 10 bases between. The CDR3 has 14 amino acids. The germline V gene has CDR1 MNHEY and CDR2 SMNVEV (reference sequence). CDR3 in DNA: TGTGCCAGCAGTCCGGAGACGGCTGGAAACACCATATATTTT. This encodes CASSPETAGNTIYF.

This chain links TRBV2 with TRBJ2-1; perhaps TRBD1 as D (6 bases). CDR1 and CDR2 from the germline V gene are SNHLY and FYNNEI. This CDR3 region has 16 residues. V lost 2 bases and J lost 8, with 19 bases in between. The CDR3 sequence is CASSEMAGVKGDEQFF. The CDR3 coding sequence is TGTGCCAGCAGTGAAATGGCAGGGGTAAAGGGGGATGAGCAGTTCTTC.

This clonotype showed up many times. The chain has TRBV5-1 and TRBJ1-1, with D uncertain. In germline, CDR1 is SGHRS, CDR2 YFSETQ. V was pared by 0 bases and J by 5 bases, with 14 bases between. The CDR3 extends over 15 amino acids. As DNA, the CDR3 is TGCGCCAGCAGCTTGGTATCCGTCGTTAAGACTGAAGCTTTCTTT. It translates to CASSLVSVVKTEAFF.

Ten or more counts support this clonotype. J is TRBJ2-5 and V is TRBV20-1; D uncertain. This CDR3 comprises 15 residues. Germline loops: CDR1 DFQATT, CDR2 SNEGSKA (reference sequence). V shed 0 bases and J shed 3 bases, with 14 bases lying between them. CDR3 in DNA: TGCAGTGCTAGAGATGCCTTAGCTGGGGAAGAGACCCAGTACTTC. Its protein product is CSARDALAGEETQYF.

This clonotype was seen a few times. This rearrangement joins TRBV5-1 to TRBJ1-3, with D unclear. Per germline, CDR1 SGHRS and CDR2 YFSETQ. This CDR3 has 16 residues. Trimming removed 2 bases from V and 2 bases from J, with 14 bases in between. The CDR3 loop reads CASSFEMSRTGNTIYF. The CDR3 nucleotides read TGCGCCAGCAGCTTCGAAATGAGCCGGACTGGAAACACCATATATTTT. The whole variable domain, filled in from reference TRBV5-1 and TRBJ1-3, reads KAGVTQTPRYLIKTRGQQVTLSCSPISGHRSVSWYQQTPGQGLQFLFEYFSETQRNKGNFPGRFSGRQFSNSRSEMNVSTLELGDSALYLCASSFEMSRTGNTIYFGEGSWLTVV.

Only a few counts were recorded for this clonotype. V is TRBV6-5 and J is TRBJ1-1; no clear D gene. Germline-derived CDR1 and CDR2 are MNHEY and SVGAGI. CDR3 length: 14 residues. Trimming took off 2 bases at V and 5 bases at J, with 12 bases between the two ends. Here the CDR3 reads CASSYRVDGTEAFF. The CDR3 DNA follows: TGTGCCAGCAGTTACCGGGTGGACGGAACTGAAGCTTTCTTT.

This clonotype was picked up a small number of times. The chain has TRBV20-1 and TRBJ2-7; D ambiguous. There are 13 residues in the CDR3. V was trimmed by 1 base and J by 4 bases, leaving 11 bases between them. Germline V gene data show CDR1 as DFQATT and CDR2 as SNEGSKA (reference sequence). CDR3 nucleotide sequence: TGCAGTGCTAGAGGCAGTGATCGGTACGAGCAGTACTTC. Translating it yields CSARGSDRYEQYF.

This clonotype was seen many times. The J gene is TRBJ2-3, the V gene TRBV20-1; TRBD2 agrees at 10 bases. Germline V lookup: CDR1 DFQATT, CDR2 SNEGSKA (reference sequence). The V gene end was trimmed by 1 base and the J gene end by 2 bases; junction bases not matched to a gene: 6. The CDR3 totals 16 residues. The CDR3 here is CSARGLTSGYTDTQYF. In DNA form, the CDR3 reads TGCAGTGCTAGAGGCCTGACTAGCGGGTACACAGATACGCAGTATTTT.

This clonotype was observed many times. This chain links TRBV9 with TRBJ1-4; perhaps TRBD1 as D (5 bases). CDR1 and CDR2 (germline): SGDLS, YYNGEE. The CDR3 is 14 amino acids. V was cut by 2 bases and J by 8 bases, with 13 bases left in between. In DNA form, the CDR3 reads TGTGCCAGCAGCGTCGGGAGGGGACGGGAAAAACTGTTTTTT. It codes for CASSVGRGREKLFF. Supplemented by reference TRBV9 and TRBJ1-4, the full variable domain reads DSGVTQTPKHLITATGQRVTLRCSPRSGDLSVYWYQQSLDQGLQFLIQYYNGEERAKGNILERFSAQQFPDLHSELNLSSLELGDSALYFCASSVGRGREKLFFGSGTQLSVL.

The chain employs TRBV6-2 or TRBV6-3 and TRBJ1-1; TRBD1 matches at 8 bases. Trimming cost V 8 bases and J 4 bases; bases outside gene matches: 9. Germline CDR1 and CDR2: MNHEY and SVGEGT. The CDR3 runs to 14 residues. DNA of the CDR3: TGTGCCAGCCGCTGGACAGGGCGGGGCACTGAAGCTTTCTTT. Its protein is CASRWTGRGTEAFF.

The chain joins TRBV7-2 to TRBJ2-2, with no clear D. Trimming shortened V by 5 bases and J by 2 bases, and 9 bases separated the two germline ends. Germline loops: CDR1 SGHTA, CDR2 FQGNSA. The CDR3 spans 14 residues. CDR3: CASSRVFNTGELFF. Here the CDR3 DNA reads TGTGCCAGCAGCAGGGTTTTTAACACCGGGGAGCTGTTTTTT.

This sequence joins TRBV7-9 and TRBJ1-6; 7 bases are a match to TRBD1. Germline V CDR1 and CDR2: SEHNR, FQNEAQ (reference sequence). This CDR3 has 14 residues. Trimming at V came to 5 bases and at J to 7 bases, leaving 5 bases not matched to a gene. The chain's CDR3 is CASSMTGFNSPLHF. DNA for the CDR3: TGTGCCAGCAGCATGACAGGGTTCAATTCACCCCTCCACTTT.

This clonotype was seen more than once but under ten times. V and J are TRBV21-1 and TRBJ2-1; TRBD1 was called by the table and not checked on the DNA. TRBV21-1 is noted as a pseudogene. This CDR3 is 15 amino acids long. CDR3 in amino acids: CASSMRTGGNNEQFF. In nucleotides, the CDR3 is TGTGCCAGCAGCATGCGGACAGGGGGTAACAATGAGCAGTTCTTC.

This sequence joins TRBV24-1 and TRBJ1-5; D not certain. Germline-derived CDR1 and CDR2 are KGHDR and SFDVKD. Trimming removed 0 bases from V and 7 bases from J, with 6 bases in between. This CDR3 is 13 amino acids long. CDR3 amino acids: CATSDLAEQPQHF. CDR3 in DNA: TGTGCCACCAGTGATTTGGCCGAACAGCCCCAGCATTTT.